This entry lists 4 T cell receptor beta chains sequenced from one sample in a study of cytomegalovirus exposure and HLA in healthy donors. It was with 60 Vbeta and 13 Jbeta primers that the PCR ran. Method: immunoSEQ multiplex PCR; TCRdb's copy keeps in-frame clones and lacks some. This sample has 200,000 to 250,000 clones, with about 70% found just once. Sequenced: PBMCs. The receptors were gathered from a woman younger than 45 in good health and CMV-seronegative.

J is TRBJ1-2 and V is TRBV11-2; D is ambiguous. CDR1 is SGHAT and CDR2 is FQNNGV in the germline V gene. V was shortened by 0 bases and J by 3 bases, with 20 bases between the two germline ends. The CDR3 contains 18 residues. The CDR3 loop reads CASSLDRWQALGDYGYTF. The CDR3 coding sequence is TGTGCCAGCAGCTTAGATCGGTGGCAGGCCTTAGGCGACTATGGCTACACCTTC.

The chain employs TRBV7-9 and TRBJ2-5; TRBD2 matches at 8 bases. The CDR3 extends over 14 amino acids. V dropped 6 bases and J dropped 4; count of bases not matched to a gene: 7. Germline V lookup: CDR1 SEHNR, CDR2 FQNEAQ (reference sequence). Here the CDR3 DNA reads TGTGCCAGCAGTTCTGGGGCGGGAGGAGAGACCCAGTACTTC. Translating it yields CASSSGAGGETQYF.

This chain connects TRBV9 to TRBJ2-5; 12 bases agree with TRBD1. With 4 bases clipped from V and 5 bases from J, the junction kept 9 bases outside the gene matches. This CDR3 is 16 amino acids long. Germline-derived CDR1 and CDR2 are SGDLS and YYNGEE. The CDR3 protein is CASSTTWDRGQETQYF. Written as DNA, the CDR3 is TGTGCCAGCAGCACGACCTGGGACAGGGGGCAGGAGACCCAGTACTTC. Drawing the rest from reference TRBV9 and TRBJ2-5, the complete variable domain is DSGVTQTPKHLITATGQRVTLRCSPRSGDLSVYWYQQSLDQGLQFLIQYYNGEERAKGNILERFSAQQFPDLHSELNLSSLELGDSALYFCASSTTWDRGQETQYFGPGTRLLVL.

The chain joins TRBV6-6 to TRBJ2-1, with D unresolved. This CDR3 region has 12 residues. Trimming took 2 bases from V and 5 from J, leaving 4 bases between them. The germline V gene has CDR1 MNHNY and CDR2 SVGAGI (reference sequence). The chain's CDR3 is CASSYANNEQFF. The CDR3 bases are TGTGCCAGCAGTTACGCGAACAATGAGCAGTTCTTC.